The next 8 T cell receptor beta chains were all read from a single sample in a study of technical replicates of blood from a handful of donors. Clones were read by immunoSEQ multiplex PCR, and TCRdb kept only the in-frame ones, dropping some. The sample carries 80,000 or so clones, 95% to 99% recorded once. The sample taken for sequencing was T cells isolated from PBMCs. Receptors were obtained from a human donor in good health.

Only one count was recorded for this clone. This chain uses TRBV27 with TRBJ2-7; D remains ambiguous. Germline lookup yields CDR1 MNHEY and CDR2 SMNVEV (reference sequence). The germline V and J ends were trimmed by 5 bases and 3 bases, with 14 bases remaining between them. The CDR3 is 14 residues long. The CDR3 nucleotides are TGTGCCAGCAGTCCCCAAGTCCGGTTCTACGAGCAGTACTTC. This gives the protein CASSPQVRFYEQYF.

CDR3 residues: CASSPLAGGTDEQYF. Written as DNA, the CDR3 is TGCGCCAGCAGCCCATTAGCGGGAGGTACGGACGAGCAGTACTTC. The genes are TRBV4-1 and TRBJ2-7; 10 bases fit TRBD2. The V gene end was trimmed by 4 bases and the J gene end by 5 bases; junction bases not matched to a gene: 8. The CDR3 spans 15 residues. CDR1 and CDR2 from the germline V gene are MGHRA and YSYEKL.

This sequence joins TRBV5-1 and TRBJ1-1; no definite D call. The germline V and J ends were trimmed by 0 bases and 0 bases, with 6 bases remaining between them. The CDR3 contains 14 residues. Germline V lookup: CDR1 SGHRS, CDR2 YFSETQ. The CDR3 loop reads CASSLASLNTEAFF. CDR3 DNA sequence: TGCGCCAGCAGCTTGGCCAGTCTGAACACTGAAGCTTTCTTT. Full variable domain (remainder filled in from reference TRBV5-1 and TRBJ1-1): KAGVTQTPRYLIKTRGQQVTLSCSPISGHRSVSWYQQTPGQGLQFLFEYFSETQRNKGNFPGRFSGRQFSNSRSEMNVSTLELGDSALYLCASSLASLNTEAFFGQGTRLTVV.

The gene calls are TRBV4-2 and TRBJ1-2; D is undetermined. V dropped 1 base and J dropped 6 bases, with 18 bases sitting between them. The CDR3 is made up of 16 amino acids. Germline CDR1 and CDR2: LGHNA and YNFKEQ. DNA for the CDR3: TGTGCCAGCAGCCAAGCCTCTAGGGAGGGTTGGGATGGCTACACCTTC. Translating it yields CASSQASREGWDGYTF.

The CDR3 reads CAIRGSGRDTGELFF. The CDR3 nucleotides read TGTGCCATCAGGGGCTCAGGGAGGGACACCGGGGAGCTGTTTTTT. The chain combines TRBV10-3 with TRBJ2-2; 7 bases line up with TRBD2. Germline V gene data show CDR1 as ENHRY and CDR2 as SYGVKD. V shed 6 bases and J 3 bases; nucleotides not matched to a gene: 7. The CDR3 is made up of 15 amino acids.

The rearrangement uses TRBV5-4 and TRBJ1-4, with 9 bases that match TRBD1. The length of the CDR3 is 15 residues. Trimming took 2 bases from V and 5 from J; bases not matched to a gene: 4. CDR1 and CDR2 (germline): SGHNT, YYREEE (reference sequence). In DNA form, the CDR3 reads TGTGCCAGCAGCTTAATGGGACAGGGCAATGAAAAACTGTTTTTT. This encodes CASSLMGQGNEKLFF.

This chain links TRBV20-1 with TRBJ2-7; no definite D call. Trimming took 3 bases from V and 3 from J, leaving 6 bases between them. The CDR3 consists of 11 residues. In germline, CDR1 is DFQATT, CDR2 SNEGSKA (reference sequence). The CDR3, as DNA: TGCAGTGCTAGTTCCAACTACGAGCAGTACTTC. This gives the protein CSASSNYEQYF.

This clone was observed a single time. The rearrangement joins TRBV10-1 to TRBJ2-2; D unresolved. Trimming took off 1 base at V and 6 bases at J, with 6 bases between the two ends. Germline CDR1 reads WNHNN; CDR2 reads SYGVQD (reference sequence). The CDR3 extends over 13 amino acids. CDR3 nucleotide sequence: TGCGCCAGCAGTGAGTTCCAGTCCGGGGAGCTGTTTTTT. Amino acid sequence: CASSEFQSGELFF.